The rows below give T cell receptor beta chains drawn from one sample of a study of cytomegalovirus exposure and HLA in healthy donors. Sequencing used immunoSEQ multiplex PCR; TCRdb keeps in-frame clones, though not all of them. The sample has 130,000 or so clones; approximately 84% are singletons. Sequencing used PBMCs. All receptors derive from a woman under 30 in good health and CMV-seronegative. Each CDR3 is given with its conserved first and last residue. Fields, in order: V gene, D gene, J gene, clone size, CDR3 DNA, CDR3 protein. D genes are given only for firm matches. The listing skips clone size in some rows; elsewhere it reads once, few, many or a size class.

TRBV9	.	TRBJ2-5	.	TGTGCCAGCAGCGAAACAGGGTACCAAGAGACCCAGTACTTC	CASSETGYQETQYF
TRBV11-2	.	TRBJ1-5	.	TGTGCCAGCAGCTTATCACAGCCAAATCAGCCCCAGCATTTT	CASSLSQPNQPQHF
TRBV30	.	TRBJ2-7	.	TGTGCCTGGAGTGTCAGTCGGGGAAGCAGTTTTAGTGACGAGCAGTACTTC	CAWSVSRGSSFSDEQYF
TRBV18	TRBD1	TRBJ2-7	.	TGTGCCAGCTCACCGACAGGGGCTGGGGGTGTGCAGTACTTC	CASSPTGAGGVQYF
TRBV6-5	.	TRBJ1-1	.	TGTGCCAGCAGTTACGGAGGACGGGGAGCTTTCTTT	CASSYGGRGAFF
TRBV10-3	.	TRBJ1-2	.	TGTGCCATCAGTGAATCCTCGGGACACGGCTACACCTTC	CAISESSGHGYTF
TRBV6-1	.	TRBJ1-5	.	TGTGCCAGCAGTGATAGTTCCCATCAGCCCCAGCATTTT	CASSDSSHQPQHF
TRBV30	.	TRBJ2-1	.	TGTGCCTGGGGTAGCTACAATGAGCAGTTCTTC	CAWGSYNEQFF
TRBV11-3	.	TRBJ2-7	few	TGTGCCAGCAGCTTAGATAGCGAGCAGTACTTC	CASSLDSEQYF
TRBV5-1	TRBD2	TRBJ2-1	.	TGCGCCAGCAGCCCCCAAGGACTAGCCGTCGATGAGCAGTTCTTC	CASSPQGLAVDEQFF
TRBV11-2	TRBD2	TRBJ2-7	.	TGTGCCAGCAGCTTAGGCTGGACTAGCGGGAGTAAAAACTACGAGCAGTACTTC	CASSLGWTSGSKNYEQYF
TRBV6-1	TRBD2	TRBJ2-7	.	TGTGCCAGCAGGGGGACTAGCGGGTACTACGAGCAGTACTTC	CASRGTSGYYEQYF
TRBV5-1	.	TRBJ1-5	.	TGCGCCAGCAGCGTACAGGGACTAGCGGATCAGCCCCAGCATTTT	CASSVQGLADQPQHF
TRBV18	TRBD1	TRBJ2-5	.	TGTGCCAGCTCACCACCGGGACAGGGGCACCGAGGCGAGACCCAGTACTTC	CASSPPGQGHRGETQYF
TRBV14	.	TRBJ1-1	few	TGTGCCAGCAGCCAAAGACCAGGCACTGAAGCTTTCTTT	CASSQRPGTEAFF
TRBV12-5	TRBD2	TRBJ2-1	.	TGTGCTAGTGGTCAATCCCCCATGAGCGGGGCCTCCTACAATGAGCAGTTCTTC	CASGQSPMSGASYNEQFF
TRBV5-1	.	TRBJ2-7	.	TGCGCCAGCGGGGGCGGACAGCCCTACGAGCAGTACTTC	CASGGGQPYEQYF
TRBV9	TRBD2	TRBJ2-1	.	TGTGCCAGCAGCGTTTCTAGCGGCAATGAGCAGTTCTTC	CASSVSSGNEQFF
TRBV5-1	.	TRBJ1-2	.	TGCGCCAGCAGCCCAGGAGACAGCTTGTATGGCTACACCTTC	CASSPGDSLYGYTF
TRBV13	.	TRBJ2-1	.	TGTGCCAGCAGCTTAAATACGGTCTACAATGAGCAGTTCTTC	CASSLNTVYNEQFF
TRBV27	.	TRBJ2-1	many	TGTGCCAGCAGTCGGGTTCGCGCTACTTACAATGAGCAGTTCTTC	CASSRVRATYNEQFF
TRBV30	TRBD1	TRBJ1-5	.	TGTGCCTGGAGTGCCCCTCTCTCGGACAGGGGGAGGAATCAGCCCCAGCATTTT	CAWSAPLSDRGRNQPQHF
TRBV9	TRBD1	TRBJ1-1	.	TGTGCCAGCAGCCCACCGGGACAGTTCATGAACACTGAAGCTTTCTTT	CASSPPGQFMNTEAFF
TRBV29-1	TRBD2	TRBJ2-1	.	TGCAGCGTTGAAGACCGTGAGCGGGGGAGCTCCTACAATGAGCAGTTCTTC	CSVEDRERGSSYNEQFF
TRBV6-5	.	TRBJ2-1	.	TGTGCCAGCAGTTTTTTCAGCGGAAGCTCCTACAATGAGCAGTTCTTC	CASSFFSGSSYNEQFF
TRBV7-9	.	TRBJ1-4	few	TGTGCCAGCAGCTTAGGGCAGGGTGACGAAAAACTGTTTTTT	CASSLGQGDEKLFF
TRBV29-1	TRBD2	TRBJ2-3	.	TGCAGCTCGCCGGGACTAGCAGCAGATACGCAGTATTTT	CSSPGLAADTQYF
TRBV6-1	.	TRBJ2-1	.	TGTGCCAGCAGTGGTCTGGGAGGTTCTACCTACAATGAGCAGTTCTTC	CASSGLGGSTYNEQFF
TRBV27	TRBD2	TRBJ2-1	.	TGTGCCAGCAGGAAAGCGGGAGTCTCCTACAATGAGCAGTTCTTC	CASRKAGVSYNEQFF
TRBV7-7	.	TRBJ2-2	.	TGTGCCAGCAGAAGTAGCGGAGGATCTACCGGGGAGCTGTTTTTT	CASRSSGGSTGELFF
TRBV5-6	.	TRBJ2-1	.	TGTGCCAGCAGCTTGCCCCAGGGGCGCACGGATGAGCAGTTCTTC	CASSLPQGRTDEQFF
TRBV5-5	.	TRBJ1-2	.	TGTGCCAGCGGATCCTCCCCGGACAGCTATGGCTACACCTTC	CASGSSPDSYGYTF
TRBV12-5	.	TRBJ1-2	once	TGTGCTAGTGGTCGTCAGGTACCCACCTATACCAACTATGGCTACACCTTC	CASGRQVPTYTNYGYTF
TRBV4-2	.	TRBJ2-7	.	TGTGCCAGCAGCCAAGATCTAGCCAACGAGCAGTACTTC	CASSQDLANEQYF
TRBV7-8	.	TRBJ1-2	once	TGTGCCAGCAGCCCGCTTGGGGCCGGCGAATATGGCTACACCTTC	CASSPLGAGEYGYTF
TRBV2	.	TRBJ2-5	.	TGTGCCAGCAGTTCCGACACCCAAGAGACCCAGTACTTC	CASSSDTQETQYF
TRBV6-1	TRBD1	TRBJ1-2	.	TGTGCCAGCACAGGGGGCCCCTTCAACTATGGCTACACCTTC	CASTGGPFNYGYTF
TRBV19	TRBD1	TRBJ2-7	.	TGTGCCAGTAGTATAGGAGGACAGGCGATTTACTCCTACGAGCAGTACTTC	CASSIGGQAIYSYEQYF
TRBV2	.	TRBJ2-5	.	TGTGCCAGCACCTATCAAGAGACCCAGTACTTC	CASTYQETQYF
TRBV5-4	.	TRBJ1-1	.	TGTGCCAGTTCATACATGAACACTGAAGCTTTCTTT	CASSYMNTEAFF
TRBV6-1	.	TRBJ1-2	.	TGTGCCAGCAACAGGGAAAACTATGGCTACACCTTC	CASNRENYGYTF
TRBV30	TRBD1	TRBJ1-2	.	TGTGCCTACGTATCAGGACAGGGGAATGGCTACACCTTC	CAYVSGQGNGYTF
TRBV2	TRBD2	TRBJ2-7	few	TGTGCCAGCAATGGCGGGAGGACGTACGAGCAGTACTTC	CASNGGRTYEQYF
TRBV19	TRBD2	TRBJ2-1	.	TGTGCCAGTAGCCCGGGACTAGCGGGGGATTACAATGAGCAGTTCTTC	CASSPGLAGDYNEQFF
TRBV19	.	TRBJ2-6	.	TGTGCCAGTAGTATCCTTTACAGGGATGGTGGGGCCAACGTCCTGACTTTC	CASSILYRDGGANVLTF
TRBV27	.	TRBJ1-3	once	TGTGCCAGCAGTTCCAACCCTGGGGGCTATGGAAACACCATATATTTT	CASSSNPGGYGNTIYF
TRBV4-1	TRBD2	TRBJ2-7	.	TGCGCCAGCAGCCAAGAGGGACTAGCGGGCGAGCAGTACTTC	CASSQEGLAGEQYF